Each of the 31 T cell receptor beta chains below was sequenced from the same sample in a study of cytomegalovirus exposure and HLA in healthy donors. With 60 Vbeta and 13 Jbeta primers, the PCR was carried out. The data were produced by immunoSEQ multiplex PCR, yet TCRdb's version contains in-frame clones alone and is incomplete. Altogether roughly 160,000 clones are present, roughly 80% being singletons, with the ten largest covering 2% to 2.5%. The sequenced material came from PBMCs. The receptors here all came from a male donor in good health and CMV-seronegative.

V usage is TRBV30 and J usage is TRBJ1-1, with D maybe TRBD1 (5 bases). This CDR3 is 13 amino acids long. Looked up from germline, CDR1 is GTSNPN and CDR2 is SVGIG (reference sequence). The V end was cut by 0 bases, the J end by 3 bases, with 8 bases between. The CDR3 protein is CAWSVARDTEAFF. The DNA of the CDR3 is TGTGCCTGGAGTGTAGCCAGGGACACTGAAGCTTTCTTT.

The CDR3 loop reads CAISESGQPREQYF. The CDR3 region has the DNA TGTGCCATCAGTGAGTCGGGACAGCCTCGGGAGCAGTACTTC. V and J are TRBV10-3 and TRBJ2-7; 7 bases map to TRBD1. CDR1 and CDR2 (germline): ENHRY, SYGVKD. The CDR3 contains 14 residues. Trimming cost V 0 bases and J 7 bases; bases outside gene matches: 6.

The gene calls are TRBV6-6 and TRBJ2-3; 10 bases align to TRBD1. Trimming at V came to 2 bases and at J to 1 base, leaving 0 bases not matched to a gene. The CDR3 spans 15 residues. Germline lookup yields CDR1 MNHNY and CDR2 SVGAGI (reference sequence). CDR3 sequence reads: CASSYGTGGTDTQYF. For the CDR3, the DNA is TGTGCCAGCAGTTACGGGACAGGGGGCACAGATACGCAGTATTTT.

J is TRBJ2-7 and V is TRBV6-1; tentatively, D is TRBD1 (6 bases). The germline V and J ends were trimmed by 2 bases and 12 bases, with 23 bases remaining between them. CDR1 is MNHNS, CDR2 SASEGT, per germline. This CDR3 has 15 amino acids. CDR3 protein: CASSEQRTVPPRMYF. CDR3 coding DNA: TGTGCCAGCAGTGAACAAAGGACAGTCCCGCCTAGAATGTACTTC.

This chain links TRBV4-3 with TRBJ1-6; D not resolved. The CDR3 covers 18 residues. Trimming left V 1 base short and J 0 bases short, with 13 bases between. Germline lookup yields CDR1 LGHNA and CDR2 YSLEER. The CDR3 sequence: CASSQVLDWSSYNSPLHF. CDR3 bases: TGCGCCAGCAGCCAAGTGCTGGACTGGAGCTCCTATAATTCACCCCTCCACTTT.

This chain connects TRBV6-1 to TRBJ2-5; 9 bases fit TRBD1. Germline loops: CDR1 MNHNS, CDR2 SASEGT. The CDR3 has 15 residues. V gave up 6 bases and J gave up 1 base; unmatched junction bases: 6. This CDR3 is CASSANRGPQETQYF. CDR3 DNA sequence: TGTGCCAGCAGCGCCAACAGGGGGCCCCAAGAGACCCAGTACTTC.

This clone was counted a few times. The V call is TRBV7-2, the J call TRBJ2-5; perhaps TRBD1 as D (5 bases). Germline V lookup: CDR1 SGHTA, CDR2 FQGNSA. Between the trimmed V and J ends, which lost 3 bases and 4 bases, there was a span of 9 bases. The CDR3 consists of 13 residues. The CDR3 sequence is CASSFTGRETQYF. Here the CDR3 DNA reads TGTGCCAGCAGCTTTACAGGAAGAGAGACCCAGTACTTC.

The rearrangement joins TRBV30 to TRBJ1-5, with D maybe TRBD1 (6 bases). The CDR3 runs 16 residues. Germline V gene sequence: CDR1 GTSNPN, CDR2 SVGIG (reference sequence). The V and J ends lost 4 bases and 4 bases respectively, with 20 bases between them. The CDR3 DNA is TGTGCCTGGAATGTGGGCAGGGGACAACTAAATCAGCCCCAGCATTTT. This gives the protein CAWNVGRGQLNQPQHF.

The chain has TRBV6-5 and TRBJ1-1; no firm D call. Germline V CDR1 and CDR2: MNHEY, SVGAGI. V lost 6 bases, J lost 6 bases, and 8 bases lay in between. There are 11 residues in the CDR3. CDR3 nucleotides: TGTGCCAGCAGGCACCAGGCTGAAGCTTTCTTT. Its protein is CASRHQAEAFF.

As for this clone: Germline is not matched at one junction end, which may reflect a read error. The chain joins TRBV5-1 to TRBJ1-2, with a tentative D call TRBD1 (5 bases). Germline V gene sequence: CDR1 SGHRS, CDR2 YFSETQ. The CDR3 consists of 14 residues. In DNA form, the CDR3 reads TGCGCCAGCAGCTCCGCGTCCCAGGGCTATCGCTACACCTTC. Protein: CASSSASQGYRYTF.

The rearrangement links TRBV5-1 to TRBJ2-3, with 9 bases identical to TRBD1. With 4 bases clipped from V and 7 bases from J, the junction kept 10 bases outside the gene matches. The germline V gene encodes CDR1 SGHRS and CDR2 YFSETQ. The length of the CDR3 is 15 residues. CDR3 DNA sequence: TGCGCCAGCAGCAGGCCGGGACAGGGATCTAATACGCAGTATTTT. Its protein product is CASSRPGQGSNTQYF. The complete variable domain, with remaining parts taken from reference TRBV5-1 and TRBJ2-3, reads KAGVTQTPRYLIKTRGQQVTLSCSPISGHRSVSWYQQTPGQGLQFLFEYFSETQRNKGNFPGRFSGRQFSNSRSEMNVSTLELGDSALYLCASSRPGQGSNTQYFGPGTRLTVL.

The gene calls are TRBV2 and TRBJ1-1, with TRBD1 matching 12 bases. Germline CDR1 is SNHLY and CDR2 is FYNNEI. Trimming at V came to 4 bases and at J to 1 base, leaving 1 base not matched to a gene. The CDR3 consists of 15 residues. CDR3 coding DNA: TGTGCCAGCAGTGGGGACAGGGGGCCGAACACTGAAGCTTTCTTT. Its protein is CASSGDRGPNTEAFF.

The rearrangement joins TRBV5-6 to TRBJ2-2, with D tentatively TRBD1 (5 bases). This CDR3 is 14 amino acids long. V was cut by 6 bases and J by 9 bases, with 18 bases left in between. In germline, CDR1 is SGHDT, CDR2 YYEEEE. The CDR3 DNA follows: TGTGCCAGCAATTTCGGTTCAGGGTCCCGGGAGCTGTTTTTT. This codes for CASNFGSGSRELFF.

This clone was counted a few times. This chain joins TRBV4-2 and TRBJ1-3, with TRBD1 identical over 7 bases. The germline gives CDR1 LGHNA, CDR2 YNFKEQ. This CDR3 is built from 16 residues. With V trimmed by 2 bases and J by 4 bases, 8 bases remained unmatched. The CDR3 is CASSQPQGVSGNTIYF. CDR3 in DNA: TGTGCCAGCAGCCAACCTCAGGGGGTCTCCGGAAACACCATATATTTT.

This clone was picked up one time. The rearrangement joins TRBV6-5 to TRBJ1-2, with D perhaps TRBD1 (6 bases). Germline V gene lookup returns CDR1 MNHEY and CDR2 SVGAGI. The CDR3 contains 15 residues. Trimming shortened V by 9 bases and J by 3 bases, and 20 bases separated the two germline ends. The CDR3 sequence: CASLGRDTAYYGYTF. The CDR3 coding sequence is TGTGCCAGTTTGGGCAGGGACACTGCCTACTATGGCTACACCTTC.

The chain links TRBV29-1 to TRBJ2-3; D unresolved. The CDR3 is 12 amino acids. The germline V and J ends were trimmed by 6 bases and 5 bases, with 12 bases remaining between them. CDR1 is SQVTM, CDR2 ANQGSEA, per germline. The CDR3 DNA sequence: TGCAGCGTAGAGCCCGTGAGAGATACGCAGTATTTT. Translated, it gives CSVEPVRDTQYF.

The rearrangement links TRBV7-9 to TRBJ2-1; a weak D match, TRBD1 (6 bases). Germline CDR1 SEHNR, CDR2 FQNEAQ (reference sequence). The CDR3 runs to 13 residues. Trimming removed 7 bases at V and 5 bases at J, with 12 bases between. This CDR3 is CASTSDSNNEQFF. CDR3 coding DNA: TGTGCCAGCACCTCGGACAGCAACAATGAGCAGTTCTTC.

The V gene is TRBV5-1, the J gene TRBJ2-2; 11 bases match TRBD2. With V trimmed by 2 bases and J by 3 bases, 12 bases remained unmatched. This CDR3 has 19 amino acids. Per germline, CDR1 SGHRS and CDR2 YFSETQ. CDR3 DNA sequence: TGCGCCAGCAGCTTCCCAACGGCTAGCGGGGGGATAGACACCGGGGAGCTGTTTTTT. Protein: CASSFPTASGGIDTGELFF.

The chain combines TRBV19 with TRBJ1-4; 7 bases agree with TRBD1. J lost 6 bases, V lost 5 bases, and 9 bases had no gene match. This CDR3 region has 15 residues. Germline V gives CDR1 LNHDA, CDR2 SQIVND (reference sequence). CDR3 protein: CASSAHRGRDEKLFF. CDR3 DNA: TGTGCCAGTAGTGCCCACAGGGGAAGGGATGAAAAACTGTTTTTT.

The CDR3 region is CASSRGGPGNTIYF. The CDR3 DNA follows: TGTGCCAGCAGCCGAGGGGGACCTGGAAACACCATATATTTT. The genes are TRBV5-4 and TRBJ1-3; D might be TRBD1 (6 bases). V was clipped by 4 bases and J by 2 bases, with 10 bases between them. Germline-derived CDR1 and CDR2 are SGHNT and YYREEE (reference sequence). The CDR3 contains 14 residues.

The rearrangement joins TRBV13 to TRBJ1-1; no definite D call. From germline, CDR1 is PRHDT and CDR2 FYEKMQ (reference sequence). Trimming took off 5 bases at V and 3 bases at J, with 10 bases between the two ends. The CDR3 loop spans 13 amino acids. CDR3 DNA: TGTGCCAGCAGCCCCACCGAGTACACTGAAGCTTTCTTT. It encodes CASSPTEYTEAFF.

The chain recombines TRBV6-1 with TRBJ2-3, with 8 positions matching TRBD1. The V and J ends lost 4 bases and 10 bases, in that order; junction bases with no gene match: 10. The CDR3 runs to 14 residues. Germline V lookup: CDR1 MNHNS, CDR2 SASEGT. The CDR3 nucleotides are TGTGCCAGCAGTGGCGGACAGGGCTTGTTGCCGCAGTATTTT. Its protein is CASSGGQGLLPQYF.

This clone has only one observation. The J gene is TRBJ2-7, the V gene TRBV6-5; D ambiguous. The germline CDR1 and CDR2 sequences are MNHEY and SVGAGI. The CDR3 totals 15 residues. The V end lost 0 bases, the J end lost 3 bases, and 12 bases lay between the germline ends. The CDR3 bases are TGTGCCAGCAGTTACTCGAGGCAGAATTTCTACGAGCAGTACTTC. Translating gives CASSYSRQNFYEQYF.

The chain couples TRBV15 to TRBJ2-3, with D tentatively TRBD2 (6 bases). The V and J ends lost 0 bases and 3 bases respectively, with 16 bases between them. CDR1 is LNHNV and CDR2 is YYDKDF in the germline V gene (reference sequence). The CDR3 sequence is 17 residues long. The CDR3 reads CATSREGTGVATDTQYF. CDR3 in DNA: TGTGCCACCAGCAGAGAGGGGACGGGGGTGGCTACAGATACGCAGTATTTT.

V usage is TRBV7-8 and J usage is TRBJ2-2, with D hard to call. CDR3 length equals 15 residues. V was trimmed by 1 base and J by 1 base, leaving 7 bases between them. Germline V gives CDR1 SGHVS, CDR2 FQNEAQ. The CDR3 DNA follows: TGTGCCAGCAGCTTAGAAATCGGGAACACCGGGGAGCTGTTTTTT. Protein: CASSLEIGNTGELFF. The entire variable domain, with the rest obtained from reference TRBV7-8 and TRBJ2-2, is as follows: GAGVSQSPRYKVAKRGQDVALRCDPISGHVSLFWYQQALGQGPEFLTYFQNEAQLDKSGLPSDRFFAERPEGSVSTLKIQRTQQEDSAVYLCASSLEIGNTGELFFGEGSRLTVL.

The chain joins TRBV6-1 to TRBJ2-7; 10 bases are a match to TRBD2. Germline-derived CDR1 and CDR2 are MNHNS and SASEGT. The CDR3 is 14 amino acids. With V trimmed by 7 bases and J by 9 bases, 12 bases remained unmatched. CDR3 nucleotides: TGTGCCAGCAAAGAGCCGGGACTAGCGTTGCGGCAGTACTTC. Translation gives CASKEPGLALRQYF.

A word on this clone: A junction boundary mismatches the germline segment, possibly from a read error. CDR3 loop: CASSTDSGAKNSQYF. The CDR3 DNA reads TGTGCCAGCAGTACCGACAGTGGGGCCAAAAACAGTCAGTACTTC. The rearrangement uses TRBV28 and TRBJ2-4; weak D call: TRBD1 (5 bases). This CDR3 comprises 15 residues. Germline lookup yields CDR1 MDHEN and CDR2 SYDVKM.

The rearrangement links TRBV5-4 to TRBJ2-1, with 7 bases that match TRBD2. The CDR3 extends over 14 amino acids. V lost 2 bases to trimming and J lost 7 bases; unmatched junction nucleotides: 6. CDR1 and CDR2 from the germline V gene are SGHNT and YYREEE (reference sequence). DNA for the CDR3: TGTGCCAGCAGCTTCGGGAGGCCTGAGAATGAGCAGTTCTTC. It encodes CASSFGRPENEQFF.

Points on this clone: Other nucleotide sequences in the sample specify the same CDR3. The chain carries TRBV5-1 and TRBJ2-7, with 7 bases that match TRBD1. V lost 4 bases to trimming and J lost 3 bases; unmatched junction nucleotides: 4. There are 13 residues in the CDR3. CDR1 and CDR2 from the germline V gene are SGHRS and YFSETQ. The CDR3 here is CASSPQGDYEQYF. CDR3 bases: TGCGCCAGCAGCCCCCAGGGGGACTACGAGCAGTACTTC. The full variable domain, in which reference TRBV5-1 and TRBJ2-7 provide the parts outside the CDR3, is KAGVTQTPRYLIKTRGQQVTLSCSPISGHRSVSWYQQTPGQGLQFLFEYFSETQRNKGNFPGRFSGRQFSNSRSEMNVSTLELGDSALYLCASSPQGDYEQYFGPGTRLTVT.

As DNA, the CDR3 is TGTGCCAGCGAGGGGGACAGGGGGATAGGCTACACCTTC. Translating it yields CASEGDRGIGYTF. The rearrangement links TRBV6-1 to TRBJ1-2; 11 positions agree with TRBD1. Germline loops: CDR1 MNHNS, CDR2 SASEGT. The CDR3 totals 13 residues. Trimming removed 8 bases from V and 8 bases from J; junction bases left unmatched: 7.

V gene TRBV30 combines with J gene TRBJ2-7, with 7 bases matching TRBD1. The CDR3 spans 15 residues. V lost 2 bases and J lost 3; bases outside the gene matches: 10. The V gene's germline CDR1 is GTSNPN and CDR2 SVGIG (reference sequence). CDR3 sequence (DNA): TGTGCCTGGAGTCTAGGGACAGCAAGAGACTACGAGCAGTACTTC. Its protein product is CAWSLGTARDYEQYF.